The clone carrying this T cell receptor (beta chain) was seen many times. This sample is drawn from a study of T cells in Graves' hyperthyroidism and ophthalmopathy. There were TCR beta CDR3 regions amplified from RNA transcripts. When the TCR CDR3 underwent first-round RT-PCR, the HTBI primer set was used. Each CDR3 protein is one row after TCRdb ran MiXCR on the multiplex PCR reads. The table lists some 600,000 distinct CDR3 sequences, over 11% of them singletons, with 5.8% in the top ten. This CDR3 region has 14 residues. Germline trimming cut 0 bases from V and 8 bases from J; bases unmatched to any gene: 6. The germline V gene encodes CDR1 SGHRS and CDR2 YFSETQ. PBMCs were derived from 10 ml fresh peripheral blood.

The chain links TRBV5-1 to TRBJ1-2, with 8 bases fitting TRBD1. The receptor comes from a woman aged 25 to 39 with Graves' hyperthyroidism that later progressed to Graves' ophthalmopathy. The material sequenced was blood. CDR3 sequence: CASSLVSGGLGYTF. In nucleotides, the CDR3 is TGCGCCAGCAGCTTGGTGTCAGGGGGCCTGGGCTACACCTTC.